Following are 2 T cell receptor beta chains from one sample sequenced in a study of glioma-infiltrating T cells. Using RNA template, CDR3s of TCR alpha and beta were amplified with iRepertoire arm-PCR. TCRdb re-called the multiplex PCR reads through MiXCR, storing one row per CDR3 protein. The data show 150,000 to 200,000 distinct CDR3 sequences, with roughly 32% seen just once and over 20% held by the top ten. The sequenced material came from glioma tissue, nonneoplastic brain tissue, or PBMCs (not recorded which). The receptor source for this set is a human donor with low-grade glioma or glioblastoma, undergoing nonglioma brain surgery, or in good health (not recorded which).

Regarding this clonotype: Germline and junction disagree at one end, which may indicate a read error. The chain links TRBV4-1 to TRBJ2-3, with TRBD2 matching 8 bases. The germline V gene has CDR1 MGHRA and CDR2 YSYEKL. CDR3 length: 17 amino acids. CDR3: CASSQGPGLAGTNTQYF. The DNA of the CDR3 is TGCGCCAGCAGCCAAGGCCCGGGTCTAGCGGGCACAAATACGCAGTATTTT.

This clonotype has only a few counts. This sequence joins TRBV29-1 and TRBJ2-5, with D unresolved. CDR1 and CDR2 (germline): SQVTM, ANQGSEA. The ends were cut back, 4 bases at V and 2 bases at J, with 5 bases in the middle. This CDR3 has 11 amino acids. CDR3 sequence reads: CSVVEQETQYF. DNA of the CDR3: TGCAGCGTTGTAGAACAAGAGACCCAGTACTTC.